Listed below are T cell receptor beta chains from one sample, sequenced in a study of T-cell memory formation after mild COVID-19. TCRdb analysed the 5' RACE reads with MiXCR anew, one entry per CDR3 protein. The sample has over 500,000 distinct CDR3 sequences, 17% seen once. Sequenced sample: PBMCs or a T cell subset sorted from them (not recorded which). The source is an adult woman who had mild COVID-19 (a few samples of this study predate the infection). Cell type and time point are not known. The CDR3 runs from the conserved cysteine through the conserved F or W. A D gene is named only where the DNA matches it firmly. Clone size appears in some rows only: once, few, many, or a class for an expanded clone.

V,D,size,J,length,DNA,CDR3
TRBV7-9,-,-,TRBJ1-2,13,TGTGCCAGCAGCAGCGACAGATTCTATGGCTACACCTTC,CASSSDRFYGYTF
TRBV7-2,-,few,TRBJ1-1,13,TGTGCCAGCAGCGAAAAGACAGGCACTGAAGCTTTCTTT,CASSEKTGTEAFF
TRBV18,-,-,TRBJ1-4,16,TGTGCCAGCTCACCATCCGGGGCAGTCAATAATGAAAAACTGTTTTTT,CASSPSGAVNNEKLFF
TRBV7-6,-,few,TRBJ1-5,15,TGTGCCAGCAGCTGGGACGGGAATAGCAATCAGCCCCAGCATTTT,CASSWDGNSNQPQHF
TRBV4-2,TRBD2,-,TRBJ2-4,16,TGTGCCAGCAGCCTTGGGAGCGGGGGTGCCAAAAACATTCAGTACTTC,CASSLGSGGAKNIQYF
TRBV2,-,-,TRBJ2-2,19,TGTGCCAGCAGTCCCTCCCGCATTCTAGATGGAGCGAACACCGGGGAGCTGTTTTTT,CASSPSRILDGANTGELFF
TRBV5-8,TRBD2,few,TRBJ2-2,17,TGTGCCAGCAGCATCCGGTGGCTAGCGGGAAACACCGGGGAGCTGTTTTTT,CASSIRWLAGNTGELFF
TRBV10-3,TRBD1,few,TRBJ1-1,15,TGTGCCATCAGCGACCCAGGGGGCGCGGCCACTGAAGCTTTCTTT,CAISDPGGAATEAFF
TRBV5-1,-,many,TRBJ1-1,12,TGCGCCAGCAGCTTCCCGGGCCCCGAGGCTTTCTTT,CASSFPGPEAFF
TRBV5-1,TRBD2,few,TRBJ2-1,16,TGCGCCAGCAGCTCCTGGACTAGCGGGGCAAACAATGAGCAGTTCTTC,CASSSWTSGANNEQFF
TRBV6-5,TRBD1,few,TRBJ2-1,15,TGTGCCAGCAGCCTTCCCGGGACAGAAACCAATGAGCAGTTCTTC,CASSLPGTETNEQFF
TRBV28,TRBD1,once,TRBJ2-1,15,TGTGCCAGCATGCTCCGGGACAGAGACTACAATGAGCAGTTCTTC,CASMLRDRDYNEQFF
TRBV18,TRBD2,many,TRBJ2-1,16,TGTGCCAGCTCACCACCTCCCCTAGCGGGGGGCCTGAAACAGTTCTTC,CASSPPPLAGGLKQFF
TRBV29-1,-,-,TRBJ2-7,12,TGCAGCGTATGGGACGGGGACTACGAGCAGTACTTC,CSVWDGDYEQYF
TRBV30,-,-,TRBJ1-1,11,TGTGCCTGGGTACACAGTGCTGGAGCTTTCTTT,CAWVHSAGAFF